This record concerns one TCR beta chain sequence. The source of the sample is a study of blood T cell repertoires in COVID-19. In the study overall: Nucleic acid was either cDNA or gDNA, and it came from T cells, B-cell-depleted T cells, or PBMCs.

There are 13 residues in the CDR3. From germline, CDR1 is SGHNT and CDR2 YYREEE (reference sequence). V shed 0 bases and J shed 9 bases, with 10 bases lying between them. Participants, about 18 to 89 years old, spanned 25 or so US areas. Participants' reported clinical history set cohort assignment. This table comes from immunoSEQ multiplex PCR, and its TCRdb copy is limited to in-frame clones, with some not included. The top ten hold roughly 10% of the sample, which has 250,000 or so clones, roughly 91% seen once. The sample consisted of PBMCs or T cells enriched from blood (not recorded which). This receptor was taken from a man aged 40-50 years who had recovered from COVID-19. The chain recombines TRBV5-4 with TRBJ2-1; D not certain. The CDR3: CASSLEFESEQFF. The CDR3 bases are TGTGCCAGCAGCTTGGAATTTGAGAGTGAGCAGTTCTTC.